The 29 T cell receptor beta chains below all came from one sample that was sequenced in a study of T cell responses to AZD1222 COVID-19 vaccine. Some clones are missing from TCRdb's copy, which holds only in-frame ones; the method was immunoSEQ multiplex PCR. The sample consists of about 100,000 clones, 70% to 90% of them appearing once. This specimen consisted of peripheral blood, obtained 28 days after the second AZD1222 dose. These receptors all stem from an adult who received the AZD1222 COVID-19 vaccine.

The chain employs TRBV3-1 (or the pseudogene TRBV3-2) and TRBJ1-5; 8 bases fit TRBD1. V shed 0 bases, J shed 8 bases, and the junction held 9 bases outside the gene matches. The CDR3 totals 16 residues. Germline lookup yields CDR1 LGHDT and CDR2 YNNKEL (reference sequence). CDR3 residues: CASSQDFGQGVKPQHF. Written as DNA, the CDR3 is TGTGCCAGCAGCCAAGATTTTGGACAGGGCGTCAAGCCCCAGCATTTT.

The J gene is TRBJ1-1, the V gene TRBV19; no clear D. Per the germline V gene, CDR1 is LNHDA and CDR2 is SQIVND (reference sequence). The CDR3 has 14 amino acids. Between the trimmed V and J ends, which lost 1 base and 6 bases, there was a span of 12 bases. The CDR3 protein is CASSIGPGSSEAFF. The CDR3 bases are TGTGCCAGTAGTATAGGGCCAGGTTCGTCTGAAGCTTTCTTT.

This rearrangement joins TRBV7-3 to TRBJ2-2, with TRBD2 matching over 8 bases. J lost 6 bases, V lost 2 bases, and 8 bases had no gene match. This CDR3 spans 16 amino acids. In germline, CDR1 is SGHTA, CDR2 FQGTGA. The CDR3 protein is CASSLQPAGVSGELFF. The CDR3 nucleotides are TGTGCCAGCAGCTTACAGCCAGCGGGAGTATCCGGGGAGCTGTTTTTT.

V gene TRBV6-2 or TRBV6-3 combines with J gene TRBJ2-5, with D possibly TRBD2 on 6 matching bases. The germline V gene has CDR1 MNHEY and CDR2 SVGEGT. CDR3 length equals 12 residues. V was clipped by 5 bases and J by 10 bases, with 14 bases between them. CDR3 sequence reads: CASSKPGGGQYF. In DNA, the CDR3 is TGTGCCAGCAGTAAGCCTGGGGGAGGCCAGTACTTC.

The genes are TRBV28 and TRBJ1-2; weak D call: TRBD1 (6 bases). V lost 7 bases and J lost 1, with 22 bases in between. Germline CDR1 and CDR2: MDHEN and SYDVKM. CDR3 length: 17 amino acids. CDR3 DNA: TGTGCCAGCACCGTTAACAACCAAGGACAGAGTAACTATGGCTACACCTTC. Translating it yields CASTVNNQGQSNYGYTF.

The chain couples TRBV28 to TRBJ2-7; unclear D gene. V shed 6 bases and J shed 3 bases, with 21 bases lying between them. Per the germline V gene, CDR1 is MDHEN and CDR2 is SYDVKM. The CDR3 runs to 16 residues. The CDR3 reads CASSLDLLETNYEQYF. The CDR3 DNA reads as TGTGCCAGCAGCCTTGACCTACTGGAGACGAACTACGAGCAGTACTTC. The whole variable domain, filled in from reference TRBV28 and TRBJ2-7, reads DVKVTQSSRYLVKRTGEKVFLECVQDMDHENMFWYRQDPGLGLRLIYFSYDVKMKEKGDIPEGYSVSREKKERFSLILESASTNQTSMYLCASSLDLLETNYEQYFGPGTRLTVT.

The CDR3 bases are TGTGCTAGTGGTTTGGTACGTTCGGCAGGGCCTTACTATGGCTACACCTTC. Translation: CASGLVRSAGPYYGYTF. V gene TRBV12-5 combines with J gene TRBJ1-2; a possible D gene is TRBD1 (5 bases). Trimming removed 0 bases from V and 3 bases from J, with 17 bases in between. The CDR3 spans 17 residues. Germline CDR1 reads LGHNT; CDR2 reads FRNRAP.

This chain connects TRBV6-2 or TRBV6-3 to TRBJ2-7; TRBD1 aligns across 7 bases. Germline assignment: CDR1 MNHEY and CDR2 SVGEGT. The CDR3 covers 14 residues. With 4 bases clipped from V and 5 bases from J, the junction kept 8 bases outside the gene matches. CDR3 nucleotide sequence: TGTGCCAGCAGTTTCGGACAGGTGACGGACGAGCAGTACTTC. This gives the protein CASSFGQVTDEQYF.

CDR3 bases: TGTGCCAGCAGCTTCACAGGCGCTCGAGCTAACTATGGCTACACCTTC. It codes for CASSFTGARANYGYTF. The chain links TRBV5-6 to TRBJ1-2; maybe TRBD1 (5 bases). The CDR3 loop spans 16 amino acids. Looked up from germline, CDR1 is SGHDT and CDR2 is YYEEEE. Trimming pared 2 bases from V and 0 bases from J, leaving 14 bases between.

The V and J genes are TRBV4-2 and TRBJ1-4, with D maybe TRBD1 (6 bases). In germline, CDR1 is LGHNA, CDR2 YNFKEQ. This CDR3 comprises 16 residues. V lost 4 bases, J lost 0 bases, and 12 bases lay in between. This CDR3 reads CASSLQTGTTNEKLFF. In DNA form, the CDR3 reads TGTGCCAGCAGCCTACAAACAGGGACAACTAATGAAAAACTGTTTTTT.

This chain joins TRBV5-1 and TRBJ1-5; D unclear. This CDR3 region has 15 residues. V was trimmed by 1 base and J by 3 bases, leaving 11 bases between them. CDR1 and CDR2 (germline): SGHRS, YFSETQ. This chain's CDR3 is CASSLLSQPNQPQHF. As DNA, the CDR3 is TGCGCCAGCAGCTTGTTATCCCAGCCCAATCAGCCCCAGCATTTT. The whole variable domain, remainder taken from reference TRBV5-1 and TRBJ1-5, is KAGVTQTPRYLIKTRGQQVTLSCSPISGHRSVSWYQQTPGQGLQFLFEYFSETQRNKGNFPGRFSGRQFSNSRSEMNVSTLELGDSALYLCASSLLSQPNQPQHFGDGTRLSIL.

The rearrangement uses TRBV19 and TRBJ2-3, with D hard to call. V gave up 5 bases and J gave up 3 bases, with 6 bases separating them. This CDR3 is 12 amino acids long. Looked up from germline, CDR1 is LNHDA and CDR2 is SQIVND (reference sequence). CDR3: CASSEVTDTQYF. CDR3 nucleotides: TGTGCCAGTAGTGAGGTTACAGATACGCAGTATTTT.

The V call is TRBV15, the J call TRBJ2-3, with 8 bases lining up with TRBD1. After removal of 5 bases from V and 2 bases from J, the junction contained 12 bases not matched to a gene. CDR3 size: 17 residues. The germline gives CDR1 LNHNV, CDR2 YYDKDF (reference sequence). This CDR3 reads CATSSRSPQGATDTQYF. The CDR3 DNA sequence: TGTGCCACCAGCTCCAGATCCCCGCAGGGGGCCACAGATACGCAGTATTTT. The variable domain in full, with the rest retrieved from reference TRBV15 and TRBJ2-3, is DAMVIQNPRYQVTQFGKPVTLSCSQTLNHNVMYWYQQKSSQAPKLLFHYYDKDFNNEADTPDNFQSRRPNTSFCFLDIRSPGLGDTAMYLCATSSRSPQGATDTQYFGPGTRLTVL.

As regards this clone: Other nucleotide sequences in the sample specify the same CDR3. The chain carries TRBV7-3 and TRBJ2-5, with D unclear. Per the germline V gene, CDR1 is SGHTA and CDR2 is FQGTGA. This CDR3 region has 13 residues. V lost 3 bases and J 3 bases, leaving 8 bases between the germline ends. The CDR3 region is CASSLSLEETQYF. The CDR3 bases are TGTGCCAGCAGCTTGTCACTTGAAGAGACCCAGTACTTC.

The rearrangement joins TRBV2 to TRBJ1-2, with TRBD1 identical over 7 bases. There are 14 residues in the CDR3. The germline V gene encodes CDR1 SNHLY and CDR2 FYNNEI. With V trimmed by 2 bases and J by 7 bases, 7 bases remained unmatched. The CDR3 DNA reads TGTGCCAGCAGTGAATCCCCAGGGGGTGGTGGCTACACCTTC. This codes for CASSESPGGGGYTF.

A single count supports this clone. This chain connects TRBV20-1 to TRBJ1-3; no firm D call. V was pared by 6 bases and J by 3 bases, with 9 bases between. Germline lookup yields CDR1 DFQATT and CDR2 SNEGSKA (reference sequence). The CDR3 extends over 12 amino acids. The CDR3 region is CSASFFGNTIYF. The CDR3 DNA reads as TGCAGTGCCAGTTTCTTTGGAAACACCATATATTTT.

This chain connects TRBV27 to TRBJ1-1, with a possible D match to TRBD1 (5 bases). V lost 3 bases and J 0 bases, leaving 11 bases between the germline ends. The germline gives CDR1 MNHEY, CDR2 SMNVEV (reference sequence). This CDR3 is 15 amino acids long. The CDR3 region has the DNA TGTGCCAGCAGTTTCTCGGGGCAGATGAACACTGAAGCTTTCTTT. As protein: CASSFSGQMNTEAFF.

In its sample, this clone was seen once. The chain joins TRBV29-1 to TRBJ1-2; D is unresolved. The V gene lost 0 bases and the J gene lost 8 bases, with 13 bases spanning the gap. The CDR3 length is 13 residues. Germline assignment: CDR1 SQVTM and CDR2 ANQGSEA. The CDR3 loop is CSVEETGVGGYTF. The CDR3 nucleotides read TGCAGCGTTGAAGAAACCGGAGTCGGGGGCTACACCTTC.

J is TRBJ2-3 and V is TRBV28, with TRBD2 matching over 12 bases. Germline CDR1 and CDR2: MDHEN and SYDVKM. CDR3 length: 15 residues. After removal of 6 bases from V and 6 bases from J, the junction contained 7 bases not matched to a gene. The CDR3 loop is CASSLLAGGPDTQYF. CDR3 DNA: TGTGCCAGCAGCCTACTAGCGGGAGGCCCCGATACGCAGTATTTT.

The rearrangement uses TRBV7-9 and TRBJ2-1; unclear D gene. The CDR3 runs 12 residues. Per the germline V gene, CDR1 is SEHNR and CDR2 is FQNEAQ (reference sequence). Trimming removed 5 bases from V and 8 bases from J, with 10 bases in between. The chain's CDR3 is CASSPGRDEQFF. Here the CDR3 DNA reads TGTGCCAGCAGCCCAGGACGGGATGAGCAGTTCTTC.

As DNA, the CDR3 is TGTGCCAGCAGCTTAGGACGGGATCCCACCAATGAGCAGTTCTTC. This gives the protein CASSLGRDPTNEQFF. This chain uses TRBV13 with TRBJ2-1; TRBD2 might be the D (5 bases). This CDR3 is built from 15 residues. Per the germline V gene, CDR1 is PRHDT and CDR2 is FYEKMQ (reference sequence). Trimming took 0 bases from V and 6 from J, leaving 12 bases between them.

This chain joins TRBV5-4 and TRBJ1-2; D ambiguous. V was pared by 1 base and J by 8 bases, with 12 bases between. The germline V gene encodes CDR1 SGHNT and CDR2 YYREEE (reference sequence). The CDR3 consists of 13 residues. CDR3 protein: CASSLLVAQGYTF. The CDR3, as DNA: TGTGCCAGCAGCTTGTTGGTGGCCCAAGGCTACACCTTC.

For the CDR3, the DNA is TGTGCCAGCAGCGCGGGGACTAGCGGAGTCAATGAGCAGTTCTTC. This translates into CASSAGTSGVNEQFF. The chain employs TRBV7-3 and TRBJ2-1, with TRBD2 matching over 11 bases. V trimming: 5 bases; J trimming: 6 bases; junction bases outside the gene matches: 6. The CDR3 length is 15 residues. The germline V gene has CDR1 SGHTA and CDR2 FQGTGA.

The gene calls are TRBV5-6 and TRBJ1-2; the match to TRBD1 covers 7 bases. Looked up from germline, CDR1 is SGHDT and CDR2 is YYEEEE. V lost 4 bases to trimming and J lost 4 bases; unmatched junction nucleotides: 7. The CDR3 is made up of 14 amino acids. CDR3 bases: TGTGCCAGCAGCGAACGGACAGGTGTCTATGGCTACACCTTC. It translates to CASSERTGVYGYTF.

CDR3 loop: CASSSLAGGPNTQYF. The CDR3 nucleotides read TGTGCCAGCAGTTCCCTAGCGGGAGGGCCGAATACGCAGTATTTT. The V and J genes are TRBV28 and TRBJ2-3; 12 nucleotides line up with TRBD2. The CDR3 consists of 15 residues. The germline V gene has CDR1 MDHEN and CDR2 SYDVKM. V was pared by 4 bases and J by 7 bases, with 6 bases of the junction left unmatched.

This rearrangement joins TRBV7-9 to TRBJ1-1; no clear D gene. The CDR3 contains 14 residues. Trimming removed 0 bases at V and 1 base at J, with 6 bases between. In germline, CDR1 is SEHNR, CDR2 FQNEAQ (reference sequence). CDR3 sequence (DNA): TGTGCCAGCAGCTTAGCGGGTAAGAACACTGAAGCTTTCTTT. This encodes CASSLAGKNTEAFF.

This sequence joins TRBV7-9 and TRBJ1-6; 7 nucleotides align to TRBD1. Germline V CDR1 and CDR2: SEHNR, FQNEAQ (reference sequence). The CDR3 extends over 15 amino acids. V shed 5 bases, J shed 6 bases, and the junction held 7 bases outside the gene matches. This CDR3 reads CASSPETGTNSPLHF. In nucleotides, the CDR3 is TGTGCCAGCAGCCCCGAGACAGGGACTAATTCACCCCTCCACTTT.

The chain is built from TRBV19 and TRBJ1-6; TRBD1 is a possible D gene (6 bases). The length of the CDR3 is 15 residues. CDR1 and CDR2 (germline): LNHDA, SQIVND (reference sequence). V was cut by 6 bases and J by 10 bases, with 19 bases left in between. The CDR3 DNA sequence: TGTGCCAGTAGGCGGGGGCACTTCGACGGGTCACCCCTCCACTTT. As protein: CASRRGHFDGSPLHF. Drawing the rest from reference TRBV19 and TRBJ1-6, the complete variable domain is DGGITQSPKYLFRKEGQNVTLSCEQNLNHDAMYWYRQDPGQGLRLIYYSQIVNDFQKGDIAEGYSVSREKKESFPLTVTSAQKNPTAFYLCASRRGHFDGSPLHFGNGTRLTVT.

This clone came up once. In DNA, the CDR3 is TGTGCCAGCAGTGAACAGATCGGAAGCAATCAGCCCCAGCATTTT. Translation: CASSEQIGSNQPQHF. The chain uses TRBV28 and TRBJ1-5; D gene uncertain. CDR1 MDHEN and CDR2 SYDVKM come from the germline V gene. Trimming removed 5 bases from V and 1 base from J, with 12 bases in between. The CDR3 is 15 amino acids.